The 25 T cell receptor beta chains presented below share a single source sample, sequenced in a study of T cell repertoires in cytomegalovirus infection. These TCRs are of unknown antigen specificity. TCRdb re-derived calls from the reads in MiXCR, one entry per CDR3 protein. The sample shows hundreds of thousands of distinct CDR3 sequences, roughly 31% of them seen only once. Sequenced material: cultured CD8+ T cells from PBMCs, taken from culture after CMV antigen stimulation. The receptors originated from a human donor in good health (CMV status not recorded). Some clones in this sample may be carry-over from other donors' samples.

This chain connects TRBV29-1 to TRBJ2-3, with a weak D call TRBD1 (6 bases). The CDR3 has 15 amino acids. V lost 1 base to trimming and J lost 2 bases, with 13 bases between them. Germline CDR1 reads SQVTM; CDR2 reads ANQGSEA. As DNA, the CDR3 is TGCAGCGTTGAAGGAGGCAGGGGCCCCACAGATACGCAGTATTTT. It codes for CSVEGGRGPTDTQYF.

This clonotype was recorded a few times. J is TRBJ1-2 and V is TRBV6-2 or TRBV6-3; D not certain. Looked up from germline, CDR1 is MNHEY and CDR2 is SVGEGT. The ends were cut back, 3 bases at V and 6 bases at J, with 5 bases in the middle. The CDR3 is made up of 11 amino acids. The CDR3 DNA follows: TGTGCCAGCAGTTATGTGGATGGCTACACCTTC. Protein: CASSYVDGYTF.

In DNA, the CDR3 is TGTGCCAGCAGTTACATGGAGCGGGGGGGTGAGCAGTTCTTC. Protein product: CASSYMERGGEQFF. This chain uses TRBV6-2 or TRBV6-3 with TRBJ2-1; TRBD2 matches 10 bases. The V gene end was trimmed by 2 bases and the J gene end by 9 bases; junction bases not matched to a gene: 4. The CDR3 spans 14 residues. Germline V CDR1 and CDR2: MNHEY, SVGEGT.

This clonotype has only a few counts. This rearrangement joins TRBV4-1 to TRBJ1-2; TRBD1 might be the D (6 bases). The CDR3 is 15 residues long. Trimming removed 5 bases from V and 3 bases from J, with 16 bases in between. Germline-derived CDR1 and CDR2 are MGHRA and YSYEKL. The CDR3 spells CASSWRGGADYGYTF. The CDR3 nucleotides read TGCGCCAGCAGCTGGAGGGGGGGCGCGGACTATGGCTACACCTTC.

The CDR3 sequence: CASSLHPGEPQYF. The DNA of the CDR3 is TGTGCCAGCAGCTTACACCCTGGAGAACCTCAGTACTTC. The chain employs TRBV11-3 and TRBJ2-4; D not certain. Trimming took 2 bases from V and 12 from J, leaving 14 bases between them. The CDR3 runs to 13 residues. From germline, CDR1 is SGHNT and CDR2 YENEEA. The full variable domain, completed using reference TRBV11-3 and TRBJ2-4, is EAGVVQSPRYKIIEKKQPVAFWCNPISGHNTLYWYLQNLGQGPELLIRYENEEAVDDSQLPKDRFSAERLKGVDSTLKIQPAELGDSAVYLCASSLHPGEPQYFGAGTRLSVL.

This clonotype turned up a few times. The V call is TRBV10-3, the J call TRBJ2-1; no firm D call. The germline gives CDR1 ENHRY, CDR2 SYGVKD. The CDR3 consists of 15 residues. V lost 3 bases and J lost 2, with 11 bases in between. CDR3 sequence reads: CAISDQTLTYNEQFF. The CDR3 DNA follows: TGTGCCATCAGTGACCAGACCCTTACCTACAATGAGCAGTTCTTC.

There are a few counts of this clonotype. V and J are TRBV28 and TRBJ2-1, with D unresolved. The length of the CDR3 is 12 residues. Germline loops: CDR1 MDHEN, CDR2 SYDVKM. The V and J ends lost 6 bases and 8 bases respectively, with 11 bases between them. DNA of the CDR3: TGTGCCAGCAGGGATCCCGGCGATGAGCAGTTCTTC. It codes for CASRDPGDEQFF.

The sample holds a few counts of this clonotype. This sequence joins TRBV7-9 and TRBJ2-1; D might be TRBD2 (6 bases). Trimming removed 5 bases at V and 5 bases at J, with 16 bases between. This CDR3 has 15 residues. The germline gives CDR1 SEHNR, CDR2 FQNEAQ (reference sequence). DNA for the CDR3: TGTGCCAGCAGCCCCCTTTGGGGGGTCGACAATGAGCAGTTCTTC. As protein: CASSPLWGVDNEQFF. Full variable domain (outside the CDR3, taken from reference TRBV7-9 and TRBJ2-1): DTGVSQNPRHKITKRGQNVTFRCDPISEHNRLYWYRQTLGQGPEFLTYFQNEAQLEKSRLLSDRFSAERPKGSFSTLEIQRTEQGDSAMYLCASSPLWGVDNEQFFGPGTRLTVL.

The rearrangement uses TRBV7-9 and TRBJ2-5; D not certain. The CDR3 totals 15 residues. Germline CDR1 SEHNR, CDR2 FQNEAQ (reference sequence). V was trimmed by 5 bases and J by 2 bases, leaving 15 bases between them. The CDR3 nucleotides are TGTGCCAGCAGCGTCTCGAGAGACATACAAGAGACCCAGTACTTC. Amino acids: CASSVSRDIQETQYF.

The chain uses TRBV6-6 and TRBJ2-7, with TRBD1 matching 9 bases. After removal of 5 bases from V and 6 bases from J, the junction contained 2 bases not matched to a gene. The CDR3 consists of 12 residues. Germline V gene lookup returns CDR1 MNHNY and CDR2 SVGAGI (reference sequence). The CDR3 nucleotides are TGTGCCAGCAGTGTGGACAGGGGCGAGCAGTACTTC. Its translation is CASSVDRGEQYF.

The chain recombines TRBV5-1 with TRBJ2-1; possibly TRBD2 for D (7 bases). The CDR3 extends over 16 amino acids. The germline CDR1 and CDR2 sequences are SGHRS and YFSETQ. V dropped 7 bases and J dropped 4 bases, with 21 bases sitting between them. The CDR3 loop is CASSHPGGQEYNEQFF. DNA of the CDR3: TGCGCCAGCTCCCATCCCGGGGGGCAAGAGTACAATGAGCAGTTCTTC. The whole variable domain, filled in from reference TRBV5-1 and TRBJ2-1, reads KAGVTQTPRYLIKTRGQQVTLSCSPISGHRSVSWYQQTPGQGLQFLFEYFSETQRNKGNFPGRFSGRQFSNSRSEMNVSTLELGDSALYLCASSHPGGQEYNEQFFGPGTRLTVL.

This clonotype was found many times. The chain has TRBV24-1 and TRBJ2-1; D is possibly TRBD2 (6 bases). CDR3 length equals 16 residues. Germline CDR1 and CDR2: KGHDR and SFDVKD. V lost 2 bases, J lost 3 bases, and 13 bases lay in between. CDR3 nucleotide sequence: TGTGCCACCAGTGATTCCGGGACTGCAAACTACAATGAGCAGTTCTTC. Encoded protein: CATSDSGTANYNEQFF.

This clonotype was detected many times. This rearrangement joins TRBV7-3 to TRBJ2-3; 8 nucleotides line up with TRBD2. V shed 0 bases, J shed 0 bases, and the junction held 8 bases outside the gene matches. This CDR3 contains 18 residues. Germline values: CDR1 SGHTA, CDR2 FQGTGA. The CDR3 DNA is TGTGCCAGCAGCTTAACGCACGGGGGGGCGCCTAGCACAGATACGCAGTATTTT. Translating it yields CASSLTHGGAPSTDTQYF.

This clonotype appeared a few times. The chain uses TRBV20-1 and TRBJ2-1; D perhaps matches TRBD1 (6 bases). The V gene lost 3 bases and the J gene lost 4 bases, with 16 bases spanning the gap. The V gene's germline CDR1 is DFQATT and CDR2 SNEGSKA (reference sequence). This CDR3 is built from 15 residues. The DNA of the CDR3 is TGCAGTGCTAGCGTAACCGGGACACCATACAATGAGCAGTTCTTC. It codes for CSASVTGTPYNEQFF.

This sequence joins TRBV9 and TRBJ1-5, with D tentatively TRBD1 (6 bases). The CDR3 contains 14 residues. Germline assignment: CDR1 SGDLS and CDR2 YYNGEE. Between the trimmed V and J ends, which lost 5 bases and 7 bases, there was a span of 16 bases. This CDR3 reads CASSHRTDGQPQHF. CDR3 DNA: TGTGCCAGCAGTCACAGGACAGACGGGCAGCCCCAGCATTTT.

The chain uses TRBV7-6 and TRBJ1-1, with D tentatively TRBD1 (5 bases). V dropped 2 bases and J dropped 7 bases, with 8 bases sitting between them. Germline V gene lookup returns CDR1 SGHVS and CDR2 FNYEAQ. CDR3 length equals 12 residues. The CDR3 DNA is TGTGCCAGCAGCTTATGGGGGGTTGAAGCTTTCTTT. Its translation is CASSLWGVEAFF.

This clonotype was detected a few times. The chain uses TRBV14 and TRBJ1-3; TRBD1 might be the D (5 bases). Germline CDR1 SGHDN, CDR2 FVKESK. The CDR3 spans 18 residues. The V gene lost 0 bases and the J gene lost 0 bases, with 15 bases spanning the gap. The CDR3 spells CASSQERWRGHSGNTIYF. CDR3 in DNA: TGTGCCAGCAGCCAAGAAAGGTGGAGGGGCCACTCTGGAAACACCATATATTTT.

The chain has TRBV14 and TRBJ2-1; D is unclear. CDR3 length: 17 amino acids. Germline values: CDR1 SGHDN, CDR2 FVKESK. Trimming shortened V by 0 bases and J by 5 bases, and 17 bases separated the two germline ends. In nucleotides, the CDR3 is TGTGCCAGCAGCCAAGATCCTAATACGGTTTCGAACAATGAGCAGTTCTTC. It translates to CASSQDPNTVSNNEQFF.

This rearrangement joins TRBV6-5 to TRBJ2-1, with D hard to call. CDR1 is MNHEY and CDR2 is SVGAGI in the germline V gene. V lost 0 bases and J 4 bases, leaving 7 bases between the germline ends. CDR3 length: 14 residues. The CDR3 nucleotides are TGTGCCAGCAGTTACTCAACAGATTACAATGAGCAGTTCTTC. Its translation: CASSYSTDYNEQFF.

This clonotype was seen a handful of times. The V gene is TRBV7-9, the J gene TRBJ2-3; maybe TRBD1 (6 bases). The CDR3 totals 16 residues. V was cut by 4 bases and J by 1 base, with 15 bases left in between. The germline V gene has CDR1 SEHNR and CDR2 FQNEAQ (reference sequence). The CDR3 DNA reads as TGTGCCAGCAGCTGGACAGCCTCTATGGGCACAGATACGCAGTATTTT. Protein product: CASSWTASMGTDTQYF. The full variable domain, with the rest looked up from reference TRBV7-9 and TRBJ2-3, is DTGVSQNPRHKITKRGQNVTFRCDPISEHNRLYWYRQTLGQGPEFLTYFQNEAQLEKSRLLSDRFSAERPKGSFSTLEIQRTEQGDSAMYLCASSWTASMGTDTQYFGPGTRLTVL.

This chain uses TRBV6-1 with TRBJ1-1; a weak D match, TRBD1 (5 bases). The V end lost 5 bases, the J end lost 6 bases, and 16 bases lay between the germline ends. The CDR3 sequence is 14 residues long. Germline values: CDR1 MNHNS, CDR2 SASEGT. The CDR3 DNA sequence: TGTGCCAGCAGTCCCCTCGGATCGGGGGCTGAAGCTTTCTTT. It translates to CASSPLGSGAEAFF.

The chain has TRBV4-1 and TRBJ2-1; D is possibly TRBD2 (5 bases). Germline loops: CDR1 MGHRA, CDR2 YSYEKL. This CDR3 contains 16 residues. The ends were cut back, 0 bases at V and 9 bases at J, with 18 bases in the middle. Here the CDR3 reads CASSQDRGSGPGEQFF. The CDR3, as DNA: TGCGCCAGCAGCCAAGATCGGGGAAGTGGCCCAGGTGAGCAGTTCTTC.

The CDR3 region has the DNA TGTGCCAGCGAGATGGGGCAGGGGGAATTCGGCTACAATGAGCAGTTCTTC. Its protein is CASEMGQGEFGYNEQFF. This chain uses TRBV19 with TRBJ2-1; 7 positions agree with TRBD1. Germline V gene lookup returns CDR1 LNHDA and CDR2 SQIVND (reference sequence). J gave up 3 bases and V 9 bases, and 17 bases lay outside the gene matches. The CDR3 totals 17 residues.

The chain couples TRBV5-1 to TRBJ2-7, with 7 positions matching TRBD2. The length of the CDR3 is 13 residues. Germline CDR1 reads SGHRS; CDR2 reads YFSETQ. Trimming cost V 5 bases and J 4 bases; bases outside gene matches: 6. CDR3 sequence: CASRLAIDYEQYF. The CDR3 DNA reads TGCGCCAGCAGACTAGCGATAGATTACGAGCAGTACTTC.

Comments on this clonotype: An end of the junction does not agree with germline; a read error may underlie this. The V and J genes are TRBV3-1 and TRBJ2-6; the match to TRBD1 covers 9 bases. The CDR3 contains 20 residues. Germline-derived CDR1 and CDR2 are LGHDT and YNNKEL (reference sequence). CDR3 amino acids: CASRQGFRDRDRSGANVLTF. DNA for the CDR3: TGTGCCAGCAGGCAAGGGTTCCGGGACAGGGACCGCTCTGGGGCCAACGTCCTGACTTTC.